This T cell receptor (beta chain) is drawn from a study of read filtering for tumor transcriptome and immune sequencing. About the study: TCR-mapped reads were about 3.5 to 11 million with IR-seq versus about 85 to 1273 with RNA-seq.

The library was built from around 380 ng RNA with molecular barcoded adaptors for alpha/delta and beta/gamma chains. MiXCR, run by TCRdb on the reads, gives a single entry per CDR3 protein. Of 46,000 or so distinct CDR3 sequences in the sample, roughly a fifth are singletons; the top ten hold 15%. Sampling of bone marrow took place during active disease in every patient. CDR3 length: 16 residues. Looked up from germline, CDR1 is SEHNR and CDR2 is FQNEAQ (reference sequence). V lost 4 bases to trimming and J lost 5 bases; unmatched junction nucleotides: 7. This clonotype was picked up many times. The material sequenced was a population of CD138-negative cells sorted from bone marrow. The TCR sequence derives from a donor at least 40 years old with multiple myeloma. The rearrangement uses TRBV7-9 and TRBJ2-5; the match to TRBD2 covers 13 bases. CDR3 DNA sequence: TGTGCCAGCAGCTCTGGGACTAGCGGGACGAAGGAGACCCAGTACTTC. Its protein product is CASSSGTSGTKETQYF.